These T cell receptor beta chains were read from a single sample in a study of shared clonotypes between healthy human individuals. The assay was immunoSEQ multiplex PCR, and TCRdb's table has in-frame clones only and misses some. The table has about 600,000 clones, roughly 97% seen once; the top ten hold 0.057%. Sequencing was performed on naive CD4+ T cells sorted from blood. Receptor source: a woman younger than 45 in good health. The CDR3 runs from the conserved cysteine through the conserved F or W. A D gene is named only where the DNA matches it firmly. Some rows have no size entry. The others give once, few or many, or a class for an expanded clone.

TRBV5-1	TRBD1	TRBJ1-2	NA	CASSSTGTGAGGYTF	TGCGCCAGCAGCTCTACCGGGACAGGGGCGGGTGGCTACACCTTC
TRBV7-3	NA	TRBJ1-5	NA	CASSLTLWGRNQPQHF	TGTGCCAGCAGCTTAACTTTGTGGGGGCGGAATCAGCCCCAGCATTTT
TRBV19	NA	TRBJ1-6	once	CASSSPAGNSPLHF	TGTGCCAGTAGTTCGCCGGCCGGTAATTCACCCCTCCACTTT
TRBV18	NA	TRBJ2-7	once	CASSPITGFGDYEQYF	TGTGCCAGCTCACCAATCACAGGGTTTGGGGACTACGAGCAGTACTTC
TRBV6-5	TRBD2	TRBJ2-2	once	CASTPWEGKAGELFF	TGTGCCAGCACCCCATGGGAGGGAAAGGCCGGGGAGCTGTTTTTT
TRBV28	TRBD2	TRBJ2-7	NA	CASSPLGGGRMSYEQYF	TGTGCCAGCAGCCCACTGGGGGGCGGGAGGATGTCCTACGAGCAGTACTTC
TRBV7-2	NA	TRBJ2-7	NA	CASSLGRVGRHEQYF	TGTGCCAGCAGCCTGGGGCGGGTGGGGAGGCACGAGCAGTACTTC
TRBV5-8	NA	TRBJ2-7	NA	CASSLYWGESTPEQYF	TGTGCCAGCAGCTTGTATTGGGGGGAAAGTACCCCCGAGCAGTACTTC
TRBV28	NA	TRBJ2-7	NA	CATGDPRGSTYEQYF	TGTGCCACAGGAGACCCCAGGGGATCAACCTACGAGCAGTACTTC
TRBV14	NA	TRBJ2-2	NA	CASSVGWLANTGELFF	TGTGCCAGCAGCGTGGGGTGGCTAGCGAACACCGGGGAGCTGTTTTTT
TRBV11-3	TRBD1	TRBJ2-5	NA	CASSPGGQNQETQYF	TGTGCCAGCAGCCCAGGGGGACAAAACCAAGAGACCCAGTACTTC
TRBV28	NA	TRBJ2-7	NA	CASSQSVEGDYEQYF	TGTGCCAGCAGTCAGTCTGTCGAGGGAGACTACGAGCAGTACTTC